This record concerns one TCR beta chain sequence. The CDR3 is 13 amino acids. V lost 5 bases and J 3 bases, leaving 13 bases between the germline ends. Germline V gene data show CDR1 as SQVTM and CDR2 as ANQGSEA. This sample stems from a study of shared clonotypes between healthy human individuals. Clones were read by immunoSEQ multiplex PCR, and TCRdb kept only the in-frame ones, dropping some. Here the sample spans some 580,000 clones, more than 95% being singletons. The chain uses TRBV29-1 and TRBJ1-2, with D possibly being TRBD1 (6 bases). The sequence was collected from a woman aged 25 to 39 in good health. The sample was naive CD4+ T cells sorted from blood. Subset in this sample: CD45RA+ positively selected. In DNA, the CDR3 is TGCAGCGTTTCGGGGGGCACGGACTATGGCTACACCTTC. Encoded protein: CSVSGGTDYGYTF.